This T cell receptor beta chain was retrieved from a study of blood T cell repertoires in COVID-19. The assay was immunoSEQ multiplex PCR, and TCRdb's table has in-frame clones only and misses some. The profile shows roughly 29,000 clones, 70% to 90% of them singletons. Trimming cost V 5 bases and J 3 bases, with 8 bases left between them. The CDR3 length is 12 residues. Germline V lookup: CDR1 WNHNN, CDR2 SYGVQD (reference sequence). This clonotype originated in a woman aged 80 or over with COVID-19, enrolled during active disease. What was sequenced was peripheral blood. The rearrangement uses TRBV10-1 and TRBJ2-7, with D possibly matching TRBD2 (6 bases). The CDR3 DNA reads TGCGCCAGCAGTAAGGAGGGCTACGAGCAGTACTTC. It codes for CASSKEGYEQYF.